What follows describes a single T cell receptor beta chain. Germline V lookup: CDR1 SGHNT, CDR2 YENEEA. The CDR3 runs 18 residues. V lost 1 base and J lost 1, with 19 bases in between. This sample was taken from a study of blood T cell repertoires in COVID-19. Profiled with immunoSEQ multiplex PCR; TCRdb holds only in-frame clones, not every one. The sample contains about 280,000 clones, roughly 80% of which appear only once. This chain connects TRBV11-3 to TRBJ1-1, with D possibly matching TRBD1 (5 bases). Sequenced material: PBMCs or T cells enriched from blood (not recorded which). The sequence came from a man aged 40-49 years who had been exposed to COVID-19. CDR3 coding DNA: TGTGCCAGCAGCTTAGGACGACTTTCAGGGAACGGGAACACTGAAGCTTTCTTT. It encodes CASSLGRLSGNGNTEAFF.